The clone carrying this T cell receptor (beta chain) was picked up a small number of times. The target antigen is unknown. Libraries were made from TCR beta cDNA, and they carried unique molecular identifiers. From the PCR reads, TCRdb called clonotypes with MiXCR, one entry per CDR3 protein. The sample has around 710,000 distinct CDR3 sequences; approximately 44% are singletons. The data stem from a study of post-analysis software for immune sequencing data. Study at large: Several disease courses (relapsing-remitting, secondary progressive and progressive-relapsing) of multiple sclerosis were included.

Overall study findings and caveats: Patients showed TRBV5-6, TRBV5-1 and TRBV20-1 among four to six TRBV segments more frequent than in controls.

Looked up from germline, CDR1 is SQVTM and CDR2 is ANQGSEA. Between the trimmed V and J ends, which lost 5 bases and 6 bases, there was a span of 8 bases. The CDR3 runs 11 residues. The receptor comes from a girl aged 10 to 17 with multiple sclerosis. The specimen sequenced was blood. The chain employs TRBV29-1 and TRBJ2-1; D remains ambiguous. DNA of the CDR3: TGCAGCGTTTATGGCGGCAATGAGCAGTTCTTC. Its translation is CSVYGGNEQFF.